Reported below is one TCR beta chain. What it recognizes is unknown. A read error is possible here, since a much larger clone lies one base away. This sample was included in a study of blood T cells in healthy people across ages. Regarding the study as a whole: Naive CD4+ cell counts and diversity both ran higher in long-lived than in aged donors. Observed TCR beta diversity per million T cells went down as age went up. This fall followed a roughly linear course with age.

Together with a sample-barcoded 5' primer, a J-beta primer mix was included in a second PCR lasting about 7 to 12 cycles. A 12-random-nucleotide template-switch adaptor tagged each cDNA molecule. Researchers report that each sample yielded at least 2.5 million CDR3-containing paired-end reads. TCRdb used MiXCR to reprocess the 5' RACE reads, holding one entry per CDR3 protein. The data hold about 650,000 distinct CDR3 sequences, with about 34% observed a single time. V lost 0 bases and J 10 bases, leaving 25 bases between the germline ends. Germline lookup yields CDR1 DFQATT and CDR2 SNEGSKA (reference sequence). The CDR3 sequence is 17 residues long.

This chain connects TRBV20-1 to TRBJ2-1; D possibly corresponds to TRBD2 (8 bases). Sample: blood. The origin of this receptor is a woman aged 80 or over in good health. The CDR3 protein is CSARDRLAGTIGGEQFF. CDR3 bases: TGCAGTGCTAGAGATCGTTTAGCGGGGACCATAGGGGGCGAGCAGTTCTTC.